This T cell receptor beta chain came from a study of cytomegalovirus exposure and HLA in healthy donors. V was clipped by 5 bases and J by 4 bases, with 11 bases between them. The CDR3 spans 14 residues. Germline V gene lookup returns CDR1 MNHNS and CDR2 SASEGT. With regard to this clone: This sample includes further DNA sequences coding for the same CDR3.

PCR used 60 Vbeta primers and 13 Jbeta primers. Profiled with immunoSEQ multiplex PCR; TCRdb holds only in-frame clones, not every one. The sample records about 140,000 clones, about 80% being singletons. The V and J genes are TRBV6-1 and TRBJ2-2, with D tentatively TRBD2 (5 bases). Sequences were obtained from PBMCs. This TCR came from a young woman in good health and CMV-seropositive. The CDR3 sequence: CASSRDASTGELFF. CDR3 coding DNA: TGTGCCAGCAGTCGGGATGCGAGCACCGGGGAGCTGTTTTTT.